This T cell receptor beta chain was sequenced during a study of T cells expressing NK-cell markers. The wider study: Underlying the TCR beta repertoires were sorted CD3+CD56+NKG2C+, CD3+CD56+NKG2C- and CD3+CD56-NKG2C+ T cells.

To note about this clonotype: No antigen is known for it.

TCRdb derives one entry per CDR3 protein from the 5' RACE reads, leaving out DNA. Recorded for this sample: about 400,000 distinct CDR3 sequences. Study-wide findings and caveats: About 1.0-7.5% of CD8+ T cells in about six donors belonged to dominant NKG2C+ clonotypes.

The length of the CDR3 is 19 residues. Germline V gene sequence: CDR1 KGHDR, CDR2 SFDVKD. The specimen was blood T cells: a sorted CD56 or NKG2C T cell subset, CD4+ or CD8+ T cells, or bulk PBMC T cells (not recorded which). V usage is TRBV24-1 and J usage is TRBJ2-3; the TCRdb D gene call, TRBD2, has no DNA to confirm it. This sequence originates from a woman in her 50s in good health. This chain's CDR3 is CATSDYSIGTSGITDTQYF.